The T cell receptor beta chain under discussion was sequenced for a study of cytomegalovirus exposure and HLA in healthy donors (dated by TCRdb to 2016 to 2017). Looking at the study overall: An earlier analysis of around 600 of the donors reported 250 to 350 Gb of sequence data and 100 million to 140 million unique TCR beta sequences from about 179 million T cells. An early release that covered roughly 600 HLA-typed donors contained approximately 320 gigabases of sequencing data and around 80 million unique TCR sequences. Of the approximately 400 genotyped donors, 65% to 90% were placed in the genetic ancestry cluster associated with self-reported Caucasian donors. The aim of the study was to test whether cataloging public T cell receptors could identify signatures of past pathogen exposure. The T cell repertoires of 666 subjects were profiled by immunosequencing and related to cytomegalovirus serostatus. A separate validation cohort of over a hundred different subjects was used in addition to the roughly 640-subject first cohort. To predict cytomegalovirus infection status, the study brought together high-throughput TCR immunosequencing, statistical association of individual TCRs with disease status, and machine learning. In a later analysis, previously published TCR beta repertoires from fewer than 750 donors were re-analyzed and high-resolution HLA genotyping was added so that TCR occurrence patterns could be studied. Rather than using new phenotypic data, the later analysis identified candidate immune exposures from TCR beta sequences and from how often those sequences occurred across donors. An earlier analysis of a few hundred of the donors applied high-throughput TCR beta sequencing to assess whether each TCR beta V gene segment acted as functional or pseudogenic. Donor age, sex, ethnicity and CMV serostatus were compiled alongside the repertoire data. Genome-wide SNP genotypes for about 65% of the roughly 670 donors were used in a later genetic analysis, which treated that subset as a discovery cohort. Every repertoire in the discovery cohort had been generated on one and the same sequencing platform. HLA typing covered class I and class II loci at four-digit resolution. The number of donors typed differed by locus, with roughly 620-630 for A, B, C, DRB1 and DQB1, around 520 for DQA1, over 600 for DPA1, and under 490 for DPB1. Four to six DR-DQ haplotypes were handled as single units for association and clustering, since linkage in the cohort was strong. Among over 350 genotyped donors of the cohort, an average of roughly 240,000 unique TCR beta nucleotide sequences were sequenced per donor, about a sixth of them non-productive.

Library preparation was by the immunoSEQ multiplex PCR assay. A mixture of 60 forward primers for TCR Vbeta segments and 13 reverse primers for TCR Jbeta segments was used in the multiplex PCR. Amplification of the CDR3 region of rearranged TCR beta genes was performed with a multiplex PCR assay on genomic DNA. On the Illumina HiSeq System, the amplified TCR beta libraries were sequenced as 87-base-pair reads. The authors' analysis ran thus. A later analysis tallied about 77 million unique TCR beta chains across the approximately 670 repertoires, and about 12 million of those chains were shared by two or more donors. To remove PCR and sequencing errors, raw reads were error-corrected and collapsed into unique sequences using a nearest-neighbor algorithm that merged closely related sequences. Alignment of CDR3 sequences to IMGT reference sequences was used to assign V, D and J gene segments. Each retained sequence needed at least a six-nucleotide match to both a V gene segment and a J gene segment. A rearrangement counted as productive if the CDR3 had no stop codons and remained in frame with V and J, and every other rearrangement counted as non-productive. CDR3 was defined by IMGT convention, running from the second conserved V-encoded cysteine to the conserved J-encoded phenylalanine. Sequences without an unambiguous match to a single V gene segment were excluded from the earlier analysis of several hundred of the donors. An earlier analysis of some 610 of the donors called V segments functional above 56.7% productive rearrangements and segregating when the between-donor standard deviation exceeded 5%. A statistical classification framework was built for diagnosing cytomegalovirus status from the catalog of TCR beta chain sequences. V and J gene assignment, in a later analysis, came from comparing TCR nucleotide sequences with IMGT/GENE-DB human TR gene sequences. A later analysis assigned CDR3 sequences and most-parsimonious VDJ recombination scenarios with the TCRdist pipeline. In a later analysis, each TCR beta chain was defined by its CDR3 amino acid sequence together with its V-gene family, and reads lacking a unique V-gene family were excluded. As a way to deal with suspected cross-contamination and a sequencing artifact, a later analysis dropped over 550 nucleotide sequences that were highly shared and had low generation probability. In a later analysis, a clonal expansion index for each public chain was calculated from normalized within-repertoire ranks of inferred template counts. In a later analysis, generation probabilities were computed with a VDJ recombination model fitted to out-of-frame rearrangements, and the resulting probabilities were checked against IGoR. A later analysis scored TCR-TCR, TCR-HLA and TCR-CMV co-occurrence with hypergeometric tests, applying a repertoire-size bias correction to TCR pairs. False discovery rates were estimated in a later analysis by permuting HLA or CMV assignments 20 times. In a later analysis, co-occurring TCRs were grouped using DBSCAN, with TCRdist sequence similarity added in when clustering inside HLA-allele-positive subsets. Repertoires with fewer than 30,000 or more than 120,000 public chains, plus five repertoires with anomalous nucleotide sharing, were excluded from co-occurrence clustering. Sourced from immuneACCESS, this table was stored by TCRdb with only in-frame sequences that have V and J called. A share of the clones is absent; for the studies checked, an unresolved V gene accounts for under half, and the remainder has no known explanation. V, J and clone size are those of that table, while D and trimming were read from the DNA. Counted in this sample were 200,000 or so clones; approximately 80% of them appeared once. The top ten clonotypes cover 0.71% of the sample.

Only one count was recorded for this clone. Its antigen target is currently unknown. One base away there is no much larger clone; base qualities are not given. The CDR3 spans 17 residues, from the cysteine through the phenylalanine. Only the CDR3 region is kept as DNA, spanning 51 bases read in frame from base 1. The V end loses 0 bases and the J end loses 2 bases, and a stretch of 17 bases separates them. CDR1 is given as SEHNR and CDR2 as FQNEAQ, both from the germline V gene (reference sequence). General findings and caveats noted by the study authors: In this cohort, only TCR beta chains were sequenced, and detectable features were limited by the absence of alpha or paired-chain data. The 87-base-pair reads could not distinguish some IMGT-functional V segments, including TRBV6-2 and TRBV6-3, so those segments were excluded. HLA typing was unavailable for some donors at each locus, so association tests used only the typed subset. The presence/absence analyses assumed that sequencing depth was roughly uniform across donors, and that assumption may not be true. A later analysis reported that several top co-occurrence clusters appeared linked to parvovirus B19, influenza, CMV and Epstein-Barr virus. Most TCR sequences were observed very rarely across donors, whereas some public TCRs were present in many individuals. Because counts were too low, around 17 rarely observed V segments, including chromosome 9 orphons, were left out of the earlier analysis of approximately 580 of the donors. The only immune exposure information available for the cohort was CMV serostatus. Compared with equally common non-associated chains, HLA-associated TCR beta chains in a later analysis were more clonally expanded and had lower generation probabilities. Linkage disequilibrium might explain the correlated functional status among segregating V segments, but an unknown experimental factor could not be ruled out. Compared with the approximately 600-donor mean, donors in an Asian-associated ancestry cluster had fewer N-insertions in productive TCRs, according to a later genetic analysis. The sequencing pipeline was judged likely to have produced a cluster of highly shared sequence variants as a technical artifact. A few of the identified cytomegalovirus-associated TCR beta chains were confirmed in vitro to be specific for cytomegalovirus antigens. In both the original and validation cohorts, the classifier was reported to diagnose cytomegalovirus status with high specificity and sensitivity. According to a later analysis, TCR association rates differed among HLA loci, with DRB1 alleles showing the most associated TCRs and HLA-C alleles showing the fewest. V-gene and J-gene trimming of TCR beta chains was associated with a missense DCLRE1C variant in a later genetic analysis, and the association was replicated in an independent cohort. According to a later analysis, most CMV-associated TCR beta chains appeared to be HLA-restricted, and the HLA associations seemed to be driven largely by CMV exposure. Broadly in line with IMGT annotations, most TCR beta V segments showed up in productive rearrangements about 87% or about 30% of the time in an earlier analysis of 450 to 600 of the donors. A further reported finding was that TCR beta sequences accurately predicted the HLA-A and HLA-B alleles for most subjects in the first cohort. Specific HLA alleles were associated with some 15,000 TCR beta sequences at a false discovery rate of 0.05 in a later analysis. It was suggested by the authors that the approach could potentially be generalized to other disease states and immunological phenotypes. When HLA alleles, especially DR and DQ, strongly co-occurred, TCR associations were difficult to assign to individual alleles. The study gave a list of over 150 TCR beta chains associated with cytomegalovirus.

The cohort consisted of 600 to 700 healthy bone marrow donors. All cohort members were sampled while nominally healthy, although unrecorded immune exposures were likely present. The donor tested CMV seronegative and was one of the 352 seronegative cohort members. A peripheral blood sample was provided by each donor, and peripheral blood mononuclear cells were used for TCR beta sequencing. The Qiagen DNeasy Blood Extraction Kit was used to extract genomic DNA from the blood cell samples. The chain links TRBV7-9 with TRBJ2-7, with a weak D call of TRBD1 (6 bases match). The sequence came from a boy aged 2 to 10 in good health and CMV-seronegative. Sequencing used PBMCs. The sequenced DNA is TGTGCCAGCAGCTTAGCGAGAAGACAGGACTTAACCTACGAGCAGTACTTC. Translated, it gives CASSLARRQDLTYEQYF.